A single sample is the source of the 26 T cell receptor beta chains below, sequenced in a study of identifying expanded T cells in peripheral blood. TCRdb keeps only in-frame clones here, not all; method: immunoSEQ multiplex PCR. Of 120,000 or so clones in the sample, approximately 84% were seen once. The sequenced material came from blood. These receptors were collected from a person between 18 and 69 years old in good health.

The chain links TRBV28 to TRBJ1-5, with D possibly matching TRBD1 (6 bases). The CDR3 covers 14 residues. CDR1 is MDHEN and CDR2 is SYDVKM in the germline V gene. V dropped 7 bases and J dropped 8 bases, with 18 bases sitting between them. CDR3 loop: CASTLRQAEEPQHF. Written as DNA, the CDR3 is TGTGCCAGCACCCTAAGACAGGCAGAAGAGCCCCAGCATTTT.

The chain recombines TRBV7-9 with TRBJ2-2; 7 nucleotides agree with TRBD2. Trimming cost V 3 bases and J 6 bases; bases outside gene matches: 7. The CDR3 is 15 residues long. Germline CDR1 is SEHNR and CDR2 is FQNEAQ (reference sequence). CDR3 region: CASSFRGVPPGELFF. The CDR3 DNA follows: TGTGCCAGCAGCTTCCGGGGGGTACCCCCCGGGGAGCTGTTTTTT.

The V call is TRBV27, the J call TRBJ2-7, with D unresolved. V lost 2 bases to trimming and J lost 0 bases, with 14 bases between them. Germline-derived CDR1 and CDR2 are MNHEY and SMNVEV (reference sequence). CDR3 length: 16 residues. The CDR3 DNA reads TGTGCCAGCAGTTTAAATTGGGTGGTTGTCTCCTACGAGCAGTACTTC. Translating gives CASSLNWVVVSYEQYF.

This chain joins TRBV30 and TRBJ2-3; TRBD1 might be the D (5 bases). Between the trimmed V and J ends, which lost 3 bases and 2 bases, there was a span of 12 bases. Germline V lookup: CDR1 GTSNPN, CDR2 SVGIG (reference sequence). The CDR3 spans 14 residues. CDR3 nucleotides: TGTGCCTGGAGGGGGCAAATAGCCACAGATACGCAGTATTTT. It yields the protein CAWRGQIATDTQYF. Based on the CDR3 plus reference TRBV30 and TRBJ2-3, the full variable domain is SQTIHQWPATLVQPVGSPLSLECTVEGTSNPNLYWYRQAAGRGLQLLFYSVGIGQISSEVPQNLSASRPQDRQFILSSKKLLLSDSGFYLCAWRGQIATDTQYFGPGTRLTVL.

V usage is TRBV30 and J usage is TRBJ1-4, with D uncertain. This CDR3 contains 11 residues. Trimming stripped 5 bases from V and 2 bases from J, with 3 bases between. From germline, CDR1 is GTSNPN and CDR2 SVGIG (reference sequence). The CDR3 coding sequence is TGTGCCTGGGGTACTAATGAAAAACTGTTTTTT. This gives the protein CAWGTNEKLFF.

The rearrangement uses TRBV6-1 and TRBJ2-3; D possibly uses TRBD1 or TRBD2 (5 bases each). CDR1 and CDR2 (germline): MNHNS, SASEGT. The CDR3 covers 18 residues. V was cut by 0 bases and J by 4 bases, with 20 bases left in between. CDR3 nucleotide sequence: TGTGCCAGCAGTGAAGCGCCTAAGGGGAGCGGTTGGGCAGATACGCAGTATTTT. Amino acids: CASSEAPKGSGWADTQYF.

The rearrangement joins TRBV13 to TRBJ2-5; D gene unclear. The J call is in doubt because the DNA end fits TRBJ2-7 better. There are 15 residues in the CDR3. Germline V gene lookup returns CDR1 PRHDT and CDR2 FYEKMQ (reference sequence). The CDR3: CASSPHPRSLVEQYF. The DNA of the CDR3 is TGTGCCAGCAGCCCCCACCCTCGGAGTTTGGTCGAGCAGTACTTC.

The rearrangement links TRBV2 to TRBJ1-2; 7 bases match TRBD1. The V and J ends lost 5 bases and 7 bases, in that order; junction bases with no gene match: 10. Germline values: CDR1 SNHLY, CDR2 FYNNEI. The CDR3 has 14 residues. CDR3 residues: CASSPRTGFSGYTF. The CDR3 region has the DNA TGTGCCAGCAGTCCGAGGACAGGCTTCTCTGGCTACACCTTC.

This clone was detected ten times or more. The junction and the germline gene differ at one end; a read error may be behind it. The chain has TRBV7-9 and TRBJ2-1; either TRBD1 or TRBD2 may fit D (8 bases each). CDR3 length: 13 residues. Germline V gives CDR1 SEHNR, CDR2 FQNEAQ (reference sequence). CDR3 residues: CASSLDRAGGRVF. The CDR3 region has the DNA TGTGCCAGCAGCTTGGACAGGGCGGGAGGTAGGGTCTTC.

J is TRBJ2-3 and V is TRBV5-4; unclear D gene. V dropped 3 bases and J dropped 2 bases, with 13 bases sitting between them. CDR1 and CDR2 (germline): SGHNT, YYREEE (reference sequence). The CDR3 consists of 15 residues. The CDR3 region has the DNA TGTGCCAGCAGCTCTGACCAGGACCACACAGATACGCAGTATTTT. Its translation: CASSSDQDHTDTQYF.

The rearrangement links TRBV4-3 to TRBJ1-1, with D possibly being TRBD1 (5 bases). Trimming stripped 5 bases from V and 1 base from J, with 11 bases between. Germline V gives CDR1 LGHNA, CDR2 YSLEER. This CDR3 comprises 14 residues. This CDR3 reads CASSYETANTEAFF. In nucleotides, the CDR3 is TGCGCCAGCAGCTACGAGACAGCGAACACTGAAGCTTTCTTT.

This chain links TRBV25-1 with TRBJ1-1, with 7 bases fitting TRBD1. V lost 4 bases to trimming and J lost 12 bases; unmatched junction nucleotides: 14. The CDR3 spans 14 residues. Germline lookup yields CDR1 MGHDK and CDR2 SYGVNS. CDR3 nucleotide sequence: TGTGCCAGCAGTGCATCGGACAGGACCGCCGTAACTTTCTTT. This sequence encodes CASSASDRTAVTFF.

The chain has TRBV7-2 and TRBJ2-7; D perhaps matches TRBD1 (6 bases). CDR1 is SGHTA, CDR2 FQGNSA, per germline. V was clipped by 2 bases and J by 0 bases, with 8 bases between them. The CDR3 runs 14 residues. This chain's CDR3 is CASSLSGVSYEQYF. In DNA form, the CDR3 reads TGTGCCAGCAGCTTATCAGGGGTCTCCTACGAGCAGTACTTC.

In its sample, this clone was seen a few times. The V call is TRBV2, the J call TRBJ1-5; no firm D call. The CDR3 is 14 residues long. Germline CDR1 SNHLY, CDR2 FYNNEI. Trimming cost V 2 bases and J 4 bases, with 9 bases left between them. DNA of the CDR3: TGTGCCAGCAGTGAATTGTCGGGGAATCAGCCCCAGCATTTT. Its protein is CASSELSGNQPQHF.

The sample holds one count of this clone. The rearrangement joins TRBV27 to TRBJ2-1; D is possibly TRBD1 (5 bases). The CDR3 is made up of 14 amino acids. Germline CDR1 reads MNHEY; CDR2 reads SMNVEV (reference sequence). V was clipped by 8 bases and J by 0 bases, with 11 bases between them. The DNA for the CDR3 is TGTGCCAGCTACCAAAGGGGCTCCTACAATGAGCAGTTCTTC. The encoded protein is CASYQRGSYNEQFF.

In the case of this clone: This specimen includes other DNA sequences encoding the same CDR3. Here the CDR3 DNA reads TGTGCCAGCAGCCTGGGAGGCTCTGGAAACACCATATATTTT. Its translation: CASSLGGSGNTIYF. The rearrangement joins TRBV5-5 to TRBJ1-3; D gene unclear. Germline CDR1 and CDR2: SGHKS and YYEKEE (reference sequence). Trimming pared 4 bases from V and 0 bases from J, leaving 8 bases between. CDR3 size: 14 residues.

V usage is TRBV9 and J usage is TRBJ1-6, with 7 bases lining up with TRBD1. The CDR3 extends over 16 amino acids. J was trimmed by 7 bases and V by 1 base; bases with no gene match: 8. Germline V lookup: CDR1 SGDLS, CDR2 YYNGEE. CDR3 residues: CASSVMTGLGNSPLHF. For the CDR3, the DNA is TGTGCCAGCAGCGTAATGACAGGGCTGGGGAATTCACCCCTCCACTTT.

J is TRBJ1-1 and V is TRBV6-5; maybe TRBD1 (5 bases). V lost 2 bases, J lost 5 bases, and 9 bases lay in between. This CDR3 region has 13 residues. Per the germline V gene, CDR1 is MNHEY and CDR2 is SVGAGI. The CDR3 spells CASSYDGGTEAFF. The CDR3 DNA follows: TGTGCCAGCAGTTACGACGGGGGGACTGAAGCTTTCTTT.

This sequence joins TRBV7-7 and TRBJ2-2, with 7 bases fitting TRBD1. The J segment lost 7 bases and the V segment lost 2 bases, leaving 7 bases of the junction unmatched. CDR3 length equals 15 residues. Germline CDR1 is SSHAT and CDR2 is FNYEAQ (reference sequence). The chain's CDR3 is CASSLKGANVGELFF. The DNA of the CDR3 is TGTGCCAGCAGCTTAAAGGGGGCGAATGTCGGGGAGCTGTTTTTT.

This clone was counted a single time. J is TRBJ2-1 and V is TRBV27, with 8 bases that match TRBD1. This CDR3 has 12 residues. J lost 14 bases, V lost 1 base, and 4 bases had no gene match. From germline, CDR1 is MNHEY and CDR2 SMNVEV (reference sequence). In DNA form, the CDR3 reads TGTGCCAGCAGTTTATTACAGGGGGATAAGTTCTTC. Its protein is CASSLLQGDKFF.

The V call is TRBV30, the J call TRBJ2-5; unclear D gene. The CDR3 has 13 residues. The V gene's germline CDR1 is GTSNPN and CDR2 SVGIG (reference sequence). Trimming pared 2 bases from V and 1 base from J, leaving 8 bases between. The CDR3 protein is CAWSSTSQETQYF. In DNA, the CDR3 is TGTGCCTGGAGTAGCACCTCCCAAGAGACCCAGTACTTC.

V usage is TRBV19 and J usage is TRBJ1-3; the D is unclear. Germline values: CDR1 LNHDA, CDR2 SQIVND (reference sequence). Trimming cost V 7 bases and J 0 bases, with 10 bases left between them. The CDR3 extends over 14 amino acids. The CDR3 region has the DNA TGTGCCAGTAAGGGCCTTCTCTCTGGAAACACCATATATTTT. This sequence encodes CASKGLLSGNTIYF.

The chain has TRBV19 and TRBJ2-1; 12 bases agree with TRBD2. V dropped 5 bases and J dropped 9; count of bases not matched to a gene: 8. The germline gives CDR1 LNHDA, CDR2 SQIVND (reference sequence). This CDR3 has 15 amino acids. The CDR3 loop reads CASSSLAGGRSEQFF. CDR3 coding DNA: TGTGCCAGTAGTTCGCTAGCGGGGGGGCGTAGTGAGCAGTTCTTC. Together with reference TRBV19 and TRBJ2-1, the CDR3 gives the full variable domain: DGGITQSPKYLFRKEGQNVTLSCEQNLNHDAMYWYRQDPGQGLRLIYYSQIVNDFQKGDIAEGYSVSREKKESFPLTVTSAQKNPTAFYLCASSSLAGGRSEQFFGPGTRLTVL.

The V call is TRBV7-6, the J call TRBJ1-5, with 7 bases fitting TRBD1. The length of the CDR3 is 15 residues. J was trimmed by 7 bases and V by 2 bases; bases with no gene match: 8. CDR1 SGHVS and CDR2 FNYEAQ come from the germline V gene. CDR3 in amino acids: CASSLLQGGAQPQHF. As DNA, the CDR3 is TGTGCCAGCAGCTTACTCCAGGGGGGAGCGCAGCCCCAGCATTTT.

The chain uses TRBV11-2 and TRBJ2-5, with D maybe TRBD1 (5 bases). This CDR3 has 15 amino acids. CDR1 is SGHAT, CDR2 FQNNGV, per germline. Trimming left V 4 bases short and J 5 bases short, with 17 bases between. The CDR3 DNA is TGTGCCAGCAGCTCAAATGGACAAATCAGGGAGACCCAGTACTTC. Translating gives CASSSNGQIRETQYF.

The chain couples TRBV18 to TRBJ2-2; D is perhaps TRBD1 (6 bases). The germline V and J ends were trimmed by 4 bases and 6 bases, with 18 bases remaining between them. The CDR3 extends over 16 amino acids. Germline-derived CDR1 and CDR2 are KGHSH and LQKENI. The CDR3 coding sequence is TGTGCCAGCTCACGCGATACAAGGACAGTTTCCGGGGAGCTGTTTTTT. This encodes CASSRDTRTVSGELFF.